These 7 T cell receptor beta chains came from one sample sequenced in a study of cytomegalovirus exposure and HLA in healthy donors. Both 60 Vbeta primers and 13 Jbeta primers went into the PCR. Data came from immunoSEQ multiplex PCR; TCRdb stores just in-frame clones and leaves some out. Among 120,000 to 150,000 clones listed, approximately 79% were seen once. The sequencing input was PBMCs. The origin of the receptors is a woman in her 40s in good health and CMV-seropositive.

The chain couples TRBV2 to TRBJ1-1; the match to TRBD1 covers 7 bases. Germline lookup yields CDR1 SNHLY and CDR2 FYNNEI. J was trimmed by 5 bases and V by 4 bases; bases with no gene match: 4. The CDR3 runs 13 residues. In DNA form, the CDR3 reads TGTGCCAGCAGTGCCAGGGGGAAAACTGAAGCTTTCTTT. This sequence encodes CASSARGKTEAFF.

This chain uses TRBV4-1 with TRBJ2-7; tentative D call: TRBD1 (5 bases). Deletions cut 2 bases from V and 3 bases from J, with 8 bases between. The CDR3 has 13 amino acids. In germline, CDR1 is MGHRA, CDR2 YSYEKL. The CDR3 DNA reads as TGCGCCAGCAGCCAATCCCAGGGCTACGAGCAGTACTTC. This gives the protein CASSQSQGYEQYF.

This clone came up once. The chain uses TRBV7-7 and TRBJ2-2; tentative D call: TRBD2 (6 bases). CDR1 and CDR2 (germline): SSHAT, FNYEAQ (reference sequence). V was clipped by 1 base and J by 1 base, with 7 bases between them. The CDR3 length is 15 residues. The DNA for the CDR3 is TGTGCCAGCAGCTTAGACGGGGGGAACACCGGGGAGCTGTTTTTT. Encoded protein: CASSLDGGNTGELFF.

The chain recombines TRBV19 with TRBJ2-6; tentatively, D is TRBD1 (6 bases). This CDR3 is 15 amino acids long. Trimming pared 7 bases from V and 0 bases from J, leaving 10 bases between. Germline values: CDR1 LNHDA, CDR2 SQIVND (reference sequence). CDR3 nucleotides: TGTGCCAGTATTAGGGGGAGCTCTGGGGCCAACGTCCTGACTTTC. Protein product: CASIRGSSGANVLTF.

This CDR3 is CASSEYLDRGFGYTF. The CDR3 coding sequence is TGTGCCAGCAGTGAATACCTGGACAGGGGTTTTGGCTACACCTTC. V and J are TRBV6-1 and TRBJ1-2, with 9 bases lining up with TRBD1. CDR1 and CDR2 from the germline V gene are MNHNS and SASEGT. This CDR3 region has 15 residues. V gave up 2 bases and J gave up 7 bases; unmatched junction bases: 8.

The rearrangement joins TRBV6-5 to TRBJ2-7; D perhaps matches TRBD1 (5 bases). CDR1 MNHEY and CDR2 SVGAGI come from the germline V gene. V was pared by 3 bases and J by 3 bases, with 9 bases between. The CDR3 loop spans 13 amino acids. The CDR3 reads CASSYFRDYEQYF. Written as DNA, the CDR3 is TGTGCCAGCAGTTATTTCAGGGACTACGAGCAGTACTTC.

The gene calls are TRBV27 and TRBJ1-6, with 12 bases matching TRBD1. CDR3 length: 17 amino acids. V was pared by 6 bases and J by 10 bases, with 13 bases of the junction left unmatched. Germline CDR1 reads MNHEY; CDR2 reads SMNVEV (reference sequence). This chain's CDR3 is CASRSGTGGILGSPLHF. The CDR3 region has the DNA TGTGCCAGCAGGTCGGGGACAGGGGGCATTCTGGGGTCACCCCTCCACTTT.